The 24 T cell receptor beta chains below were found in one sample sequenced in a study of T cell responses to AZD1222 COVID-19 vaccine. Using immunoSEQ multiplex PCR, the repertoire was profiled, and TCRdb retains in-frame clones only, with some absent. This table has approximately 120,000 clones, more than 70% appearing once. The sequencing used peripheral blood, collected 28 days after the second AZD1222 dose. The receptors were sampled from an adult who received the AZD1222 COVID-19 vaccine.

CDR3 residues: CASSIGQGGSGYGYTF. Here the CDR3 DNA reads TGTGCCAGCAGCATAGGACAGGGGGGTTCGGGCTATGGCTACACCTTC. V is TRBV7-8 and J is TRBJ1-2; 10 bases map to TRBD1. The V segment lost 5 bases and the J segment 4 bases; nucleotides outside the gene matches: 10. This CDR3 contains 16 residues. The germline gives CDR1 SGHVS, CDR2 FQNEAQ. Complete variable domain (other parts from reference TRBV7-8 and TRBJ1-2): GAGVSQSPRYKVAKRGQDVALRCDPISGHVSLFWYQQALGQGPEFLTYFQNEAQLDKSGLPSDRFFAERPEGSVSTLKIQRTQQEDSAVYLCASSIGQGGSGYGYTFGSGTRLTVV.

V gene TRBV7-2 combines with J gene TRBJ1-1; D perhaps matches TRBD1 (6 bases). This CDR3 has 14 residues. V gave up 1 base and J gave up 5 bases, with 11 bases separating them. CDR1 is SGHTA, CDR2 FQGNSA, per germline. In nucleotides, the CDR3 is TGTGCCAGCAGCTTAGTTGGACAGAAGACTGAAGCTTTCTTT. Its protein product is CASSLVGQKTEAFF.

J is TRBJ2-3 and V is TRBV7-2; 7 bases are shared with TRBD2. The V and J ends lost 1 base and 8 bases, in that order; junction bases with no gene match: 18. Germline CDR1 and CDR2: SGHTA and FQGNSA. The CDR3 contains 18 residues. CDR3 coding DNA: TGTGCCAGCAGCTTAGTCCCCGGACTAGGTTCTAAACGAGGTACGCAGTATTTT. Translated: CASSLVPGLGSKRGTQYF.

DNA for the CDR3: TGTGCCAGCAGTTTAAGGCCCGGCCATCAGCCCCAGCATTTT. Amino acid sequence: CASSLRPGHQPQHF. The chain links TRBV27 to TRBJ1-5; D not certain. Between the trimmed V and J ends, which lost 2 bases and 5 bases, there was a span of 10 bases. This CDR3 region has 14 residues. CDR1 and CDR2 (germline): MNHEY, SMNVEV (reference sequence).

This sequence joins TRBV9 and TRBJ1-6; D is ambiguous. Looked up from germline, CDR1 is SGDLS and CDR2 is YYNGEE. The V end lost 0 bases, the J end lost 7 bases, and 14 bases lay between the germline ends. This CDR3 region has 16 residues. The CDR3 loop is CASSVASWSLNSPLHF. CDR3 bases: TGTGCCAGCAGCGTAGCTTCGTGGAGCTTAAATTCACCCCTCCACTTT.

The chain links TRBV21-1 to TRBJ2-1; the table's TRBD2 call for D was not verified on the DNA. TRBV21-1 represents a pseudogene. The CDR3 is 13 amino acids. In DNA, the CDR3 is TGTGCCAGCAGCCCGCGCGGGGTCGATGAGCAGTTCTTC. Translated: CASSPRGVDEQFF.

This clone occurred once. This chain connects TRBV5-4 to TRBJ2-5; TRBD2 matches at 8 bases. The ends lost 0 bases at V and 5 bases at J; junction bases unmatched: 9. Germline V gene data show CDR1 as SGHNT and CDR2 as YYREEE (reference sequence). The CDR3 contains 16 residues. Here the CDR3 reads CASSLAFGGAIETQYF. CDR3 in DNA: TGTGCCAGCAGCTTGGCCTTCGGGGGGGCCATCGAGACCCAGTACTTC.

V is TRBV7-3 and J is TRBJ1-2; no reliable D call. CDR1 and CDR2 from the germline V gene are SGHTA and FQGTGA. Trimming removed 5 bases from V and 6 bases from J, with 22 bases in between. The CDR3 has 16 amino acids. The CDR3 DNA is TGTGCCAGCAGCCCGACCGGAGGTCTAGGGCTCAATGGCTACACCTTC. Translating gives CASSPTGGLGLNGYTF.

J is TRBJ1-5 and V is TRBV7-2, with 8 bases aligning to TRBD1. This CDR3 region has 16 residues. Germline values: CDR1 SGHTA, CDR2 FQGNSA. V lost 3 bases to trimming and J lost 2 bases; unmatched junction nucleotides: 6. The DNA for the CDR3 is TGTGCCAGCAGCTTCCAGGGGGCTTCGGGCAATCAGCCCCAGCATTTT. Amino acids: CASSFQGASGNQPQHF. The full variable domain, its missing parts supplied by reference TRBV7-2 and TRBJ1-5, is GAGVSQSPSNKVTEKGKDVELRCDPISGHTALYWYRQSLGQGLEFLIYFQGNSAPDKSGLPSDRFSAERTGGSVSTLTIQRTQQEDSAVYLCASSFQGASGNQPQHFGDGTRLSIL.

The rearrangement uses TRBV6-5 and TRBJ1-2; 7 bases are a match to TRBD1. Germline CDR1 MNHEY, CDR2 SVGAGI. The CDR3 has 12 amino acids. V lost 6 bases and J lost 4; bases outside the gene matches: 2. The CDR3 here is CASRTGSYGYTF. The CDR3 nucleotides read TGTGCCAGCAGGACAGGGAGCTATGGCTACACCTTC.

The chain couples TRBV7-2 to TRBJ1-1; D unclear. In germline, CDR1 is SGHTA, CDR2 FQGNSA. Trimming removed 1 base from V and 7 bases from J, with 13 bases in between. CDR3 length: 14 residues. DNA for the CDR3: TGTGCCAGCAGCTTAGGAATGGCGGGGAGTGAAGCTTTCTTT. This codes for CASSLGMAGSEAFF.

This clone is categorized as medium-sized (0.01 to 0.1%). The rearrangement joins TRBV19 to TRBJ1-3; no reliable D call. The germline CDR1 and CDR2 sequences are LNHDA and SQIVND (reference sequence). V was clipped by 5 bases and J by 4 bases, with 9 bases between them. This CDR3 comprises 13 residues. CDR3 bases: TGTGCCAGTAGTTCAAGTCCCGGAAACACCATATATTTT. Translating gives CASSSSPGNTIYF.

This clone was counted a few times. This chain joins TRBV6-1 and TRBJ1-1, with D hard to call. The CDR3 contains 13 residues. The V gene lost 2 bases and the J gene lost 1 base, with 5 bases spanning the gap. Germline CDR1 is MNHNS and CDR2 is SASEGT. The CDR3 bases are TGTGCCAGCAGTGAAAACGAGAACACTGAAGCTTTCTTT. Translated: CASSENENTEAFF.

The chain is built from TRBV27 and TRBJ2-1, with 13 bases matching TRBD2. Germline V gene sequence: CDR1 MNHEY, CDR2 SMNVEV (reference sequence). The V and J ends lost 6 bases and 9 bases, in that order; junction bases with no gene match: 8. The CDR3 contains 15 residues. DNA for the CDR3: TGTGCCAGCAGCCCTGGACTAGCGGGGGTGGGTGAGCAGTTCTTC. Translated: CASSPGLAGVGEQFF.

The chain combines TRBV2 with TRBJ1-5, with 9 bases identical to TRBD1. Germline trimming cut 6 bases from V and 0 bases from J; bases unmatched to any gene: 9. CDR3 length: 17 amino acids. From germline, CDR1 is SNHLY and CDR2 FYNNEI. The CDR3 loop is CASSHRKGQGSNQPQHF. In DNA, the CDR3 is TGTGCCAGCAGCCACAGAAAGGGACAGGGTAGCAATCAGCCCCAGCATTTT.

The chain employs TRBV4-1 and TRBJ2-1; D remains unclear. Germline-derived CDR1 and CDR2 are MGHRA and YSYEKL. V was pared by 0 bases and J by 4 bases, with 19 bases between. The CDR3 covers 18 residues. CDR3 residues: CASSQEPPTLHGYNEQFF. In nucleotides, the CDR3 is TGCGCCAGCAGCCAAGAGCCACCGACGCTGCATGGGTACAATGAGCAGTTCTTC.

The chain uses TRBV4-1 and TRBJ2-5; 14 bases are shared with TRBD2. This CDR3 is 20 amino acids long. V was clipped by 0 bases and J by 2 bases; unmatched bases: 11. Per germline, CDR1 MGHRA and CDR2 YSYEKL. The CDR3 region is CASSQDGGTSGGQFQETQYF. CDR3 nucleotide sequence: TGCGCCAGCAGCCAAGATGGTGGGACTAGCGGGGGCCAATTTCAAGAGACCCAGTACTTC.

The chain links TRBV30 to TRBJ2-1, with unresolved D. The germline V gene has CDR1 GTSNPN and CDR2 SVGIG (reference sequence). The CDR3 loop spans 13 amino acids. V dropped 3 bases and J dropped 4 bases, with 10 bases sitting between them. CDR3 sequence reads: CAWRTEFYNEQFF. CDR3 nucleotide sequence: TGTGCCTGGAGGACTGAATTTTACAATGAGCAGTTCTTC.

This chain links TRBV6-5 with TRBJ1-2; TRBD1 matches 7 bases. The ends lost 5 bases at V and 8 bases at J; junction bases unmatched: 5. Per the germline V gene, CDR1 is MNHEY and CDR2 is SVGAGI. The length of the CDR3 is 12 residues. CDR3 nucleotides: TGTGCCAGCAGTCGACAGGGTGGGGGCTACACCTTC. Protein product: CASSRQGGGYTF.

This sequence joins TRBV18 and TRBJ1-3, with D possibly TRBD1 on 5 matching bases. Germline-derived CDR1 and CDR2 are KGHSH and LQKENI. CDR3 length: 16 residues. Trimming took 5 bases from V and 0 from J, leaving 14 bases between them. The CDR3 coding sequence is TGTGCCAGCTCATCCGCGACAGTGAACTCTGGAAACACCATATATTTT. Translated, it gives CASSSATVNSGNTIYF.

This clone was seen just once. CDR3 nucleotides: TGCGCCAGCAGCTTCTCGGGAGATAGCAATCAGCCCCAGCATTTT. It codes for CASSFSGDSNQPQHF. The gene calls are TRBV5-1 and TRBJ1-5; D gene ambiguous. The CDR3 spans 15 residues. Germline V gene data show CDR1 as SGHRS and CDR2 as YFSETQ. Trimming took 2 bases from V and 0 from J, leaving 9 bases between them.

The CDR3 DNA reads as TGTGCCAGCAGCTTAGCGGGGTCAGATACGCAGTATTTT. This translates into CASSLAGSDTQYF. The chain links TRBV7-3 to TRBJ2-3, with D possibly matching TRBD2 (6 bases). CDR1 is SGHTA and CDR2 is FQGTGA in the germline V gene. V was pared by 2 bases and J by 4 bases, with 7 bases between. The CDR3 covers 13 residues.

The J gene is TRBJ1-2, the V gene TRBV3-1 (or the pseudogene TRBV3-2); D is unresolved. Germline V gives CDR1 LGHDT, CDR2 YNNKEL (reference sequence). The CDR3 spans 14 residues. V was clipped by 2 bases and J by 5 bases, with 12 bases between them. CDR3 nucleotide sequence: TGTGCCAGCAGCCAACCACCTTCGGATTATGGCTACACCTTC. Translation gives CASSQPPSDYGYTF.

The chain has TRBV9 and TRBJ2-3; TRBD2 aligns across 8 bases. The CDR3 totals 17 residues. V gave up 1 base and J gave up 0 bases; unmatched junction bases: 7. Germline V lookup: CDR1 SGDLS, CDR2 YYNGEE. CDR3: CASSVPSGGTSTDTQYF. The CDR3, as DNA: TGTGCCAGCAGCGTACCGTCGGGGGGGACTAGCACAGATACGCAGTATTTT.